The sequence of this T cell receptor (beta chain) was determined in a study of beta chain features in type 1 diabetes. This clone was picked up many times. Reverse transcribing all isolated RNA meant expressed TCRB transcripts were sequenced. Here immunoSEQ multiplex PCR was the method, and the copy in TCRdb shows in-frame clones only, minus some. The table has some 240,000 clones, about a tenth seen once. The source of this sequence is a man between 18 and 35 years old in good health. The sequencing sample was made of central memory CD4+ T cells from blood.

In nucleotides, the CDR3 is TGCAGCGTGAGGGCCTCATCGACGTACAATGAGCAGTTCTTC. Its translation: CSVRASSTYNEQFF. The chain couples TRBV29-1 to TRBJ2-1, with D possibly being TRBD2 (5 bases). CDR3 length: 14 amino acids. V lost 6 bases, J lost 4 bases, and 16 bases lay in between. Germline CDR1 is SQVTM and CDR2 is ANQGSEA.